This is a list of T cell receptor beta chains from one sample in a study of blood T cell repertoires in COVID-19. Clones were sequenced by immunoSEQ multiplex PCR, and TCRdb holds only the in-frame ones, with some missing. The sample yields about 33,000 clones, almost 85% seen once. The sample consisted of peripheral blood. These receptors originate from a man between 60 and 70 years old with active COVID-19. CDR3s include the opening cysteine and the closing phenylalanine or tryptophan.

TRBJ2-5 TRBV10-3 CAIRGSSAETQYF
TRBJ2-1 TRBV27 CASSLGLLFYNEQFF
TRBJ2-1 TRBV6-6 CATTGGGGSSYNEQFF
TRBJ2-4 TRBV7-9 CASSPRLAGGQGIGNIQYF
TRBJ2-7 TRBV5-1 CASSPGGGSTYEQYF
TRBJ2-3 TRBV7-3 CASSLTVRDATQYF
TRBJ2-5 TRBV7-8 CASSPRQGQETQYF
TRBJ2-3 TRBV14 CASSQATYLAGGNTDTQYF
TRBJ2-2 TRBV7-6 CASSLGTSGTTGELFF
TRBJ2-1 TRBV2 CASSVSGSSYNEQFF
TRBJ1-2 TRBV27 CASSMGQTGFNYGYTF
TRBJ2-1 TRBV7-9 CASSSSSGRAGNEQFF
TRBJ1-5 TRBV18 CASSPNTGVPNQPQHF
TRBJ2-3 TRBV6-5 CASSYWDSTTDTQYF
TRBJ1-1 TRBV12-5 CASGLVLGQGETEAFF
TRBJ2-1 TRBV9 CASSVQTSGSFIEQFF
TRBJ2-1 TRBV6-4 CASSPRGDRGHNEQFF
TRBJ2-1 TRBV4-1 CASSPGGQRSSYNEQFF
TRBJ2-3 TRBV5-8 CASSLEGGGRTDTQYF
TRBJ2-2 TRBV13 CASSFGVGELFF
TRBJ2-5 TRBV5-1 CASSLPTGLGGETQYF
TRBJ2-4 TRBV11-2 CASSFSGSVHIQYF